The 25 T cell receptor beta chains below were found in one sample sequenced in a study of cytomegalovirus exposure and HLA in healthy donors. PCR was performed using 60 Vbeta and 13 Jbeta primers. Only in-frame clones appear in the TCRdb table, and some are missing; sequencing was by immunoSEQ multiplex PCR. This table has 76,000 or so clones, approximately 79% appearing once. Sequenced material: PBMCs. Receptors originate from a man between 25 and 39 years old in good health and CMV-seronegative.

The J gene is TRBJ2-3, the V gene TRBV4-3; D may be TRBD1 (6 bases). The V gene lost 4 bases and the J gene lost 1 base, with 12 bases spanning the gap. CDR1 and CDR2 from the germline V gene are LGHNA and YSLEER. The CDR3 sequence is 15 residues long. Written as DNA, the CDR3 is TGCGCCAGCAGCCCGAGGGGGTTGGGCACAGATACGCAGTATTTT. This gives the protein CASSPRGLGTDTQYF.

The chain links TRBV5-1 to TRBJ2-5; 9 bases are shared with TRBD2. This CDR3 spans 15 amino acids. The V and J ends lost 2 bases and 2 bases, in that order; junction bases with no gene match: 4. The germline V gene encodes CDR1 SGHRS and CDR2 YFSETQ. CDR3 nucleotide sequence: TGCGCCAGCAGCTTTAGCGGGGGCCCTCAAGAGACCCAGTACTTC. Protein product: CASSFSGGPQETQYF.

The J gene is TRBJ2-7, the V gene TRBV6-5; weak D call: TRBD1 (5 bases). The germline CDR1 and CDR2 sequences are MNHEY and SVGAGI. Trimming removed 8 bases at V and 11 bases at J, with 13 bases between. The CDR3 contains 10 residues. The CDR3: CASWAGMEYF. The CDR3 nucleotides are TGTGCCAGCTGGGCAGGGATGGAGTACTTC.

This rearrangement joins TRBV5-6 to TRBJ2-7; TRBD1 aligns across 8 bases. Germline-derived CDR1 and CDR2 are SGHDT and YYEEEE. The trim removed 10 bases at V and 3 bases at J, leaving 6 bases unmatched. This CDR3 has 12 amino acids. The CDR3 DNA sequence: TGTGCCTCTCGAGGACAGGGCTACGAGCAGTACTTC. This codes for CASRGQGYEQYF.

This sequence joins TRBV6-5 and TRBJ1-1, with no clear D. Trimming stripped 6 bases from V and 7 bases from J, with 15 bases between. The CDR3 has 13 amino acids. The germline V gene encodes CDR1 MNHEY and CDR2 SVGAGI. The CDR3, as DNA: TGTGCCAGCAGCCGCCCTTGGGCCCGTGAAGCTTTCTTT. Encoded protein: CASSRPWAREAFF.

Points on this clone: The same CDR3 is also encoded by other DNA sequences in this sample. The chain combines TRBV5-1 with TRBJ1-1; TRBD1 aligns across 8 bases. Germline-derived CDR1 and CDR2 are SGHRS and YFSETQ. Germline trimming cut 6 bases from V and 1 base from J; bases unmatched to any gene: 8. The length of the CDR3 is 15 residues. CDR3 amino acids: CASTPPGTGNTEAFF. In DNA form, the CDR3 reads TGCGCCAGCACCCCTCCCGGGACAGGGAACACTGAAGCTTTCTTT.

V usage is TRBV15 and J usage is TRBJ2-1, with a tentative D call TRBD1 (6 bases). V was pared by 3 bases and J by 4 bases, with 13 bases between. Germline loops: CDR1 LNHNV, CDR2 YYDKDF (reference sequence). This CDR3 contains 15 residues. CDR3 amino acids: CATSSAGTPYNEQFF. CDR3 DNA: TGTGCCACCAGCAGTGCTGGGACACCTTACAATGAGCAGTTCTTC.

The V gene is TRBV6-5, the J gene TRBJ1-4; the D gene is possibly TRBD1 (6 bases). The CDR3 runs to 15 residues. Trimming left V 6 bases short and J 8 bases short, with 19 bases between. From germline, CDR1 is MNHEY and CDR2 SVGAGI. The CDR3 DNA reads TGTGCCAGCAGCCTAAAGACAGGTCTGAGGGAAAAACTGTTTTTT. It specifies CASSLKTGLREKLFF.

The CDR3 region has the DNA TGCAGTGCCTTGTACAATGAGCAGTTCTTC. Its translation: CSALYNEQFF. The J gene is TRBJ2-1, the V gene TRBV20-1; D not certain. V shed 6 bases and J shed 4 bases, with 4 bases lying between them. This CDR3 has 10 amino acids. Germline V lookup: CDR1 DFQATT, CDR2 SNEGSKA (reference sequence).

The genes are TRBV11-3 and TRBJ2-1; 8 bases align to TRBD2. The CDR3 loop spans 16 amino acids. The germline CDR1 and CDR2 sequences are SGHNT and YENEEA. V lost 1 base to trimming and J lost 5 bases; unmatched junction nucleotides: 7. The CDR3 DNA is TGTGCCAGCAGCTTAGCGGGAGGGCCGGCCAACAATGAGCAGTTCTTC. It is translated as CASSLAGGPANNEQFF.

The V and J genes are TRBV7-2 and TRBJ1-2; D ambiguous. V dropped 5 bases and J dropped 0 bases, with 10 bases sitting between them. The CDR3 contains 14 residues. Germline V gene data show CDR1 as SGHTA and CDR2 as FQGNSA. This chain's CDR3 is CASSRRAANYGYTF. The CDR3 DNA reads TGTGCCAGCAGCAGGCGGGCAGCTAACTATGGCTACACCTTC.

The genes are TRBV7-9 and TRBJ1-1; possible D gene TRBD1, 5 bases. With 5 bases removed from V and 11 bases from J, the gap between germline ends came to 18 bases. CDR1 and CDR2 from the germline V gene are SEHNR and FQNEAQ (reference sequence). The CDR3 spans 13 residues. CDR3 sequence: CASSPHWDSEAFF. Written as DNA, the CDR3 is TGTGCCAGCAGCCCGCATTGGGACTCCGAGGCTTTCTTT.

This chain joins TRBV9 and TRBJ2-1; TRBD2 aligns across 7 bases. The CDR3 has 15 residues. The junction had 5 bases not matched to a gene; V was cut back by 0 bases and J by 5 bases. Germline V gives CDR1 SGDLS, CDR2 YYNGEE. The CDR3 bases are TGTGCCAGCAGCGTAGTAGGGAGGGGCCACAATGAGCAGTTCTTC. Residues: CASSVVGRGHNEQFF.

This sequence joins TRBV19 and TRBJ2-1; D unresolved. The CDR3 runs to 15 residues. Germline V gives CDR1 LNHDA, CDR2 SQIVND (reference sequence). V shed 8 bases and J shed 4 bases, with 18 bases lying between them. The CDR3 nucleotides are TGTGCCAGTGGTGACGACAAGGCCCGATACAATGAGCAGTTCTTC. Protein sequence: CASGDDKARYNEQFF.

This clone was detected only a few times. The gene calls are TRBV7-2 and TRBJ2-5; TRBD2 aligns across 8 bases. The CDR3 is 15 residues long. V trimming: 3 bases; J trimming: 4 bases; junction bases outside the gene matches: 7. CDR1 SGHTA and CDR2 FQGNSA come from the germline V gene. The DNA for the CDR3 is TGTGCCAGCAGCTTTGCGCGGGGGGCGCGAGAGACCCAGTACTTC. Amino acid sequence: CASSFARGARETQYF.

The V call is TRBV30, the J call TRBJ1-5; unclear D gene. CDR3 length equals 13 residues. The germline CDR1 and CDR2 sequences are GTSNPN and SVGIG (reference sequence). Trimming cost V 6 bases and J 5 bases, with 14 bases left between them. This CDR3 is CACSGSRYQPQHF. The DNA of the CDR3 is TGTGCCTGCTCGGGGTCTAGATATCAGCCCCAGCATTTT.

The chain couples TRBV5-8 to TRBJ2-2, with D maybe TRBD1 (6 bases). Trimming removed 4 bases at V and 6 bases at J, with 16 bases between. The CDR3 extends over 15 amino acids. CDR1 SGHTS and CDR2 YDEGEE come from the germline V gene. The CDR3 region is CASSRRLQGSGELFF. The CDR3 DNA sequence: TGTGCCAGCAGCCGACGGCTACAGGGTTCCGGGGAGCTGTTTTTT.

The chain recombines TRBV9 with TRBJ2-7, with 8 bases identical to TRBD1. The length of the CDR3 is 15 residues. V lost 4 bases, J lost 5 bases, and 11 bases stayed unmatched. The germline CDR1 and CDR2 sequences are SGDLS and YYNGEE. The CDR3 DNA sequence: TGTGCCAGCAGCCCCATCGGGACAGGCTTCGACGAGCAGTACTTC. Translating gives CASSPIGTGFDEQYF. Combining the CDR3 with reference TRBV9 and TRBJ2-7 gives the whole variable domain DSGVTQTPKHLITATGQRVTLRCSPRSGDLSVYWYQQSLDQGLQFLIQYYNGEERAKGNILERFSAQQFPDLHSELNLSSLELGDSALYFCASSPIGTGFDEQYFGPGTRLTVT.

The chain couples TRBV4-3 to TRBJ1-5, with D possibly matching TRBD1 (6 bases). Germline V gene sequence: CDR1 LGHNA, CDR2 YSLEER. This CDR3 comprises 17 residues. Trimming left V 2 bases short and J 0 bases short, with 14 bases between. The CDR3: CASSQSRAGASNQPQHF. The CDR3 nucleotides are TGCGCCAGCAGCCAAAGTCGGGCAGGGGCTAGCAATCAGCCCCAGCATTTT.

This rearrangement joins TRBV27 to TRBJ1-5, with 7 bases matching TRBD1. Trimming at V came to 6 bases and at J to 4 bases, leaving 6 bases not matched to a gene. This CDR3 has 14 residues. Germline CDR1 and CDR2: MNHEY and SMNVEV (reference sequence). CDR3 sequence (DNA): TGTGCCAGCAGGCTACAGGGGCCTAATCAGCCCCAGCATTTT. Its protein is CASRLQGPNQPQHF.

The table lists this clone with many counts. The V and J genes are TRBV19 and TRBJ2-3; possible D gene TRBD2, 6 bases. Per germline, CDR1 LNHDA and CDR2 SQIVND (reference sequence). The CDR3 sequence is 13 residues long. Trimming left V 7 bases short and J 10 bases short, with 18 bases between. CDR3 nucleotide sequence: TGTGCCAGTAACTATCGGGGGAAGGATGCGCAGTATTTT. This gives the protein CASNYRGKDAQYF.

The V and J genes are TRBV18 and TRBJ2-5, with D possibly matching TRBD2 (6 bases). Trimming cost V 3 bases and J 2 bases, with 16 bases left between them. The germline V gene has CDR1 KGHSH and CDR2 LQKENI. This CDR3 is 16 amino acids long. The CDR3 spells CASSPSIGRKQETQYF. The CDR3, as DNA: TGTGCCAGCTCACCCAGTATAGGGAGGAAACAAGAGACCCAGTACTTC.

This clone was seen a handful of times. The rearrangement joins TRBV10-3 to TRBJ1-1; D possibly corresponds to TRBD1 (5 bases). V was clipped by 3 bases and J by 10 bases, with 15 bases between them. CDR3 length: 13 residues. CDR1 is ENHRY and CDR2 is SYGVKD in the germline V gene. CDR3 nucleotide sequence: TGTGCCATCAGTGAAGGAAGTTTCGGGGGAGCTTTCTTT. Translation: CAISEGSFGGAFF.

This clone was detected only a few times. The genes are TRBV4-3 and TRBJ1-3; TRBD1 matches 10 bases. From germline, CDR1 is LGHNA and CDR2 YSLEER. The CDR3 totals 15 residues. V dropped 3 bases and J dropped 3; count of bases not matched to a gene: 2. Written as DNA, the CDR3 is TGCGCCAGCAGCCAGACAGGGGGCAGTGGAAACACCATATATTTT. As protein: CASSQTGGSGNTIYF.

The genes are TRBV5-4 and TRBJ1-4, with D unclear. Looked up from germline, CDR1 is SGHNT and CDR2 is YYREEE (reference sequence). CDR3 length: 19 residues. The V and J ends lost 1 base and 0 bases respectively, with 19 bases between them. The CDR3 sequence: CASSLKPMEGLTTNEKLFF. CDR3 nucleotides: TGTGCCAGCAGCTTGAAACCAATGGAGGGATTGACAACTAATGAAAAACTGTTTTTT.